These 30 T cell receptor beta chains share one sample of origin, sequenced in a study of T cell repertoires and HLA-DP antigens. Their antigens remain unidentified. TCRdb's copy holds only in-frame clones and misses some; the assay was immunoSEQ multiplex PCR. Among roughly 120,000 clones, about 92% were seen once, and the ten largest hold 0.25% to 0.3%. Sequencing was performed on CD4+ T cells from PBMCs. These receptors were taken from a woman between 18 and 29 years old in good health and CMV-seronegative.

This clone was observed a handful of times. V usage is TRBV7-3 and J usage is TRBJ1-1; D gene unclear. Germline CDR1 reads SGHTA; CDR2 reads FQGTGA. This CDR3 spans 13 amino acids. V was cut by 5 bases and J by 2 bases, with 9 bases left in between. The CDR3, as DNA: TGTGCCAGCAGCGTTTCAGCAAACACTGAAGCTTTCTTT. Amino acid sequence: CASSVSANTEAFF.

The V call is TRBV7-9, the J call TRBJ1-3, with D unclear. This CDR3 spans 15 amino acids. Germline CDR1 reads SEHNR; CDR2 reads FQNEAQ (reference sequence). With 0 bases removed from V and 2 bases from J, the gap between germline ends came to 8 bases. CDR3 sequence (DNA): TGTGCCAGCAGCTTAGCAGGGTCGCCTGGAAACACCATATATTTT. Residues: CASSLAGSPGNTIYF. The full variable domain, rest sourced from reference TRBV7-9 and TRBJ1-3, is DTGVSQNPRHKITKRGQNVTFRCDPISEHNRLYWYRQTLGQGPEFLTYFQNEAQLEKSRLLSDRFSAERPKGSFSTLEIQRTEQGDSAMYLCASSLAGSPGNTIYFGEGSWLTVV.

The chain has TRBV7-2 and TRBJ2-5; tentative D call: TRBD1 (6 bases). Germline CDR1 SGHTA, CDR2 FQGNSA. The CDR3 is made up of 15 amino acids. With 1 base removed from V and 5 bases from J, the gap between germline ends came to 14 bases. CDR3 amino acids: CASSLDRAQGETQYF. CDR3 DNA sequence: TGTGCCAGCAGCTTAGATCGGGCCCAGGGGGAGACCCAGTACTTC. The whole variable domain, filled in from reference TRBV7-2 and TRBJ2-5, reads GAGVSQSPSNKVTEKGKDVELRCDPISGHTALYWYRQSLGQGLEFLIYFQGNSAPDKSGLPSDRFSAERTGGSVSTLTIQRTQQEDSAVYLCASSLDRAQGETQYFGPGTRLLVL.

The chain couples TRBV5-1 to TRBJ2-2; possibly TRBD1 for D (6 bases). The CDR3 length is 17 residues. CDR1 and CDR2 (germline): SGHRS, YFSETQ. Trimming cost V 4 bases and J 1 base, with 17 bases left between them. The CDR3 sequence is CASSRFSMTGNTGELFF. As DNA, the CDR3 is TGCGCCAGCAGCCGGTTTTCAATGACAGGGAACACCGGGGAGCTGTTTTTT. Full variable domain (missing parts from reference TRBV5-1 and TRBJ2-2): KAGVTQTPRYLIKTRGQQVTLSCSPISGHRSVSWYQQTPGQGLQFLFEYFSETQRNKGNFPGRFSGRQFSNSRSEMNVSTLELGDSALYLCASSRFSMTGNTGELFFGEGSRLTVL.

The CDR3 region has the DNA TGTGCCAGGGCGACTAGCGGGGGATACAATGAGCAGTTCTTC. Protein product: CARATSGGYNEQFF. The genes are TRBV10-3 and TRBJ2-1; 12 positions match TRBD2. Germline trimming cut 10 bases from V and 4 bases from J; bases unmatched to any gene: 5. The CDR3 spans 14 residues. Germline values: CDR1 ENHRY, CDR2 SYGVKD.

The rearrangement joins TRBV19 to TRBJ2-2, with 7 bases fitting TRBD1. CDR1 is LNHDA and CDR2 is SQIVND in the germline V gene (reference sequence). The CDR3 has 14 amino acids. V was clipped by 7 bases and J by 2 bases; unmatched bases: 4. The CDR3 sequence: CASMRTGNTGELFF. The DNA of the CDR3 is TGTGCCAGTATGAGGACAGGCAACACCGGGGAGCTGTTTTTT.

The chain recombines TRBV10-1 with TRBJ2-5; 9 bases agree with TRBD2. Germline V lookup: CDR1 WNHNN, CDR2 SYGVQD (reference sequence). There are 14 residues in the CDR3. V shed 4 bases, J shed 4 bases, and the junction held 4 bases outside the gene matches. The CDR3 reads CASSAGSGRETQYF. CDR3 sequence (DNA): TGCGCCAGCAGTGCGGGTAGCGGGAGAGAGACCCAGTACTTC.

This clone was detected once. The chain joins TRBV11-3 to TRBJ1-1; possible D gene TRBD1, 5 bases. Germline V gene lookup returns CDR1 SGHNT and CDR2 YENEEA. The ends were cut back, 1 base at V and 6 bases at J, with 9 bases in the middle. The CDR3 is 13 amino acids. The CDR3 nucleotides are TGTGCCAGCAGCTTAGGATGGGGCTCTGAAGCTTTCTTT. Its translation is CASSLGWGSEAFF.

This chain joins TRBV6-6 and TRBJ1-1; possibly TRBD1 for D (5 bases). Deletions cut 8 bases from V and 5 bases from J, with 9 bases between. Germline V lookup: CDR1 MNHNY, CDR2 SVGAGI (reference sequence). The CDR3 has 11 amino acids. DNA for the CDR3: TGTGCCAGCCGGGGGACGACTGAAGCTTTCTTT. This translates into CASRGTTEAFF.

The CDR3 spells CAISLGTSGGADETQYF. The CDR3 DNA is TGTGCCATCAGCCTCGGGACTAGCGGGGGGGCCGATGAGACCCAGTACTTC. The J gene is TRBJ2-5, the V gene TRBV10-3; TRBD2 matches at 16 bases. CDR3 length: 17 residues. Germline V gene sequence: CDR1 ENHRY, CDR2 SYGVKD. V was clipped by 6 bases and J by 5 bases; unmatched bases: 9.

The CDR3 DNA is TGTGCCAGCAGCGCCTTAAGGGGACCGCCCGGTGGCTACACCTTC. It specifies CASSALRGPPGGYTF. The gene calls are TRBV11-1 and TRBJ1-2; a possible D gene is TRBD1 (5 bases). Germline loops: CDR1 SGHAT, CDR2 FQDESV (reference sequence). The ends were cut back, 5 bases at V and 7 bases at J, with 20 bases in the middle. The CDR3 covers 15 residues.

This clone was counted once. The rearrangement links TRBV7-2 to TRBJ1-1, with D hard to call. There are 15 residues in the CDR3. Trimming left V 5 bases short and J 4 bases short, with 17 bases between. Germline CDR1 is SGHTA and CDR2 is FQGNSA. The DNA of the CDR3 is TGTGCCAGCAGCAACTATGGAGTTATTAGCACTGAAGCTTTCTTT. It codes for CASSNYGVISTEAFF.

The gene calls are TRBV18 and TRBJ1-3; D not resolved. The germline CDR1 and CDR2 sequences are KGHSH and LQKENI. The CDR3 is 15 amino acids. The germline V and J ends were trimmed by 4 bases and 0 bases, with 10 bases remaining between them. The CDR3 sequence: CASSLQVPSGNTIYF. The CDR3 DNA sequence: TGTGCCAGCTCACTTCAGGTCCCCTCTGGAAACACCATATATTTT.

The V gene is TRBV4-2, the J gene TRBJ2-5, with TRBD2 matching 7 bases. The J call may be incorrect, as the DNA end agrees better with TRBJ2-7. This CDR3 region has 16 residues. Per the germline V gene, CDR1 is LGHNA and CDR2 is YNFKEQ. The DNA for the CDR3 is TGTGCCAGCAGCCAACCCCCGCCTAGCGGCTCCTACGAGCAGTACTTC. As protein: CASSQPPPSGSYEQYF.

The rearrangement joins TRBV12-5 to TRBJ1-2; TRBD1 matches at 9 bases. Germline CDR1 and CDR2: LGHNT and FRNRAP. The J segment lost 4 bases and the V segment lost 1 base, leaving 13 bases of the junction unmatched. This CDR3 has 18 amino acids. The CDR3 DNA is TGTGCTAGTGGTTTGGCCCTCCTAGACAGGGGGGGGCTCTATGGCTACACCTTC. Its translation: CASGLALLDRGGLYGYTF.

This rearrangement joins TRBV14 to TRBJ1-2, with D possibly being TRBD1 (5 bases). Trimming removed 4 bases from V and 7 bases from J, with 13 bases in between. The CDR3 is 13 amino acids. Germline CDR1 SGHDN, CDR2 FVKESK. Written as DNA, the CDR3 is TGTGCCAGCAGCCCGTTCGAGGGGACTGGCTACACCTTC. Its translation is CASSPFEGTGYTF.

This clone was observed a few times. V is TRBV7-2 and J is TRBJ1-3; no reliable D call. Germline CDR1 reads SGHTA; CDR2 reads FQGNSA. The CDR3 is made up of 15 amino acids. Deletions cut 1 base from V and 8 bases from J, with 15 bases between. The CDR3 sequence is CASSLGSSRTDTIYF. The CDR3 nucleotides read TGTGCCAGCAGCTTAGGGAGCTCACGCACAGACACCATATATTTT.

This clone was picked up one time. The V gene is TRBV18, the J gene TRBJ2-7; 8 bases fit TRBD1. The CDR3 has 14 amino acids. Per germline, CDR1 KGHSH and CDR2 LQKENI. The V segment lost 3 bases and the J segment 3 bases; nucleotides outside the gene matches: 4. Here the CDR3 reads CASSPTGGSYEQYV. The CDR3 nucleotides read TGTGCCAGCTCACCTACAGGGGGTAGCTACGAGCAGTACGTC.

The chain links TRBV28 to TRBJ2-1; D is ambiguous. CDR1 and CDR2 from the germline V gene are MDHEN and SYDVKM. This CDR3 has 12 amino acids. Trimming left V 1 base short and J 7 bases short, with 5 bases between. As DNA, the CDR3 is TGTGCCAGCAGTTTATTCGGGAATGAGCAGTTCTTC. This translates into CASSLFGNEQFF.

CDR3 bases: TGTGCCAGCAGAAGTAGCGGGGGGGCGGATGAGCAGTTCTTC. It yields the protein CASRSSGGADEQFF. The genes are TRBV4-2 and TRBJ2-1; the match to TRBD2 covers 11 bases. The CDR3 is 14 residues long. After removal of 6 bases from V and 8 bases from J, the junction contained 6 bases not matched to a gene. Germline CDR1 reads LGHNA; CDR2 reads YNFKEQ.

CDR3 in DNA: TGTGCCAGCAGCTTGTTGAGTGGGGCCAAAAACATTCAGTACTTC. Amino acids: CASSLLSGAKNIQYF. The chain recombines TRBV5-5 with TRBJ2-4; D remains ambiguous. V lost 1 base and J lost 1, with 9 bases in between. Germline V gene data show CDR1 as SGHKS and CDR2 as YYEKEE (reference sequence). This CDR3 has 15 amino acids.

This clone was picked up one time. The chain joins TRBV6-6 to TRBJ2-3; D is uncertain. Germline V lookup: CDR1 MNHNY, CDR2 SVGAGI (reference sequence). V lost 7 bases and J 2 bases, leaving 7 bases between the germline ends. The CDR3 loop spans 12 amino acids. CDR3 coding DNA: TGTGCCAGCAATCAGAACACAGATACGCAGTATTTT. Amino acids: CASNQNTDTQYF.

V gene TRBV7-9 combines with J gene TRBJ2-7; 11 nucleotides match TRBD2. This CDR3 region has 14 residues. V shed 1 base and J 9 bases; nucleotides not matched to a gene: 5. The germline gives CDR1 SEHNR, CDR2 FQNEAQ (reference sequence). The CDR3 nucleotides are TGTGCCAGCAGCTTAGAACTAGCGGGAGAGTTGCAGTACTTC. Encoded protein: CASSLELAGELQYF.

CDR3 residues: CASSFTLGADTQYF. As DNA, the CDR3 is TGTGCCAGCAGCTTTACGCTAGGGGCAGATACGCAGTATTTT. This chain links TRBV7-2 with TRBJ2-3; a weak D match, TRBD1 (5 bases). CDR3 size: 14 residues. V lost 3 bases to trimming and J lost 4 bases, with 11 bases between them. Germline V gene data show CDR1 as SGHTA and CDR2 as FQGNSA. The complete variable domain, with remaining parts taken from reference TRBV7-2 and TRBJ2-3, reads GAGVSQSPSNKVTEKGKDVELRCDPISGHTALYWYRQSLGQGLEFLIYFQGNSAPDKSGLPSDRFSAERTGGSVSTLTIQRTQQEDSAVYLCASSFTLGADTQYFGPGTRLTVL.

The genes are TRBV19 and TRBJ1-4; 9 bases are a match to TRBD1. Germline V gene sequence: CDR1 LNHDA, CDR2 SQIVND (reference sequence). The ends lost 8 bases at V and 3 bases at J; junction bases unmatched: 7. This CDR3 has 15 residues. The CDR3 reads CASSQGAWANEKLFF. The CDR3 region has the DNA TGTGCCAGTTCACAGGGGGCGTGGGCTAATGAAAAACTGTTTTTT.

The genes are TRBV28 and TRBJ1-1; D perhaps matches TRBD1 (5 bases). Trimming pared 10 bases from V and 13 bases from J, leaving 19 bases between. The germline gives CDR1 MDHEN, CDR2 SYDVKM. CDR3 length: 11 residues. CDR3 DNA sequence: TGTGCCACCAGGCGGGGGGAAAGCGGTTTCTTT. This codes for CATRRGESGFF.

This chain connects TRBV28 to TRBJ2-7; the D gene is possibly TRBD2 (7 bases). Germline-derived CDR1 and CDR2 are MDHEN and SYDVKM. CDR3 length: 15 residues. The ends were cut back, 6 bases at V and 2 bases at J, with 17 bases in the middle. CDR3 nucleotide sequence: TGTGCCAGCAGCTCCGAAGGGAGGGGGGCCTACGAGCAGTACTTC. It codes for CASSSEGRGAYEQYF.

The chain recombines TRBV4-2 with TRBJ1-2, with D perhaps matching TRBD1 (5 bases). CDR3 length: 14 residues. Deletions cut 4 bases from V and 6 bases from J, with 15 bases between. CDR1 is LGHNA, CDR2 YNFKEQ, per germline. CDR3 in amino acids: CASSRHGGQNGYTF. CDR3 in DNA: TGTGCCAGCAGCCGACATGGTGGACAAAATGGCTACACCTTC.

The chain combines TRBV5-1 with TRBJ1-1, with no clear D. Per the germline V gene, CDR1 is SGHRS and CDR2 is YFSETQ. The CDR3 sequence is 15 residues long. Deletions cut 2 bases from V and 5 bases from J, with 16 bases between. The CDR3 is CASSLSSYWSTEAFF. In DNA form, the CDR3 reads TGCGCCAGCAGCTTATCATCGTATTGGAGTACTGAAGCTTTCTTT.

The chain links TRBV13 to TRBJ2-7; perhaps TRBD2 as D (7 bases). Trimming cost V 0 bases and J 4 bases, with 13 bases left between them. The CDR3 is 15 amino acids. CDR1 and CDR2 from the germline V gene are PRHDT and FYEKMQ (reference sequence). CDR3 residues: CASSLGGGGGYEQYF. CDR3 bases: TGTGCCAGCAGCTTAGGCGGGGGAGGGGGTTACGAGCAGTACTTC.